The T cell receptor (beta chain) under discussion was sequenced for a study of spatial heterogeneity in lung cancer. Turning to the study itself: Beta-chain sequences were consistently detected more often than alpha-chain sequences. Study-wide points: Coverage was estimated at around 7% of tumor T cells for alpha chains and approximately 12% for beta chains. The number of expanded tumor alpha and beta chains correlated with mutation number.

By share of the sample, this clonotype is medium-sized. Its antigen is unidentified. This beta chain appears as a stray read in a library generated for alpha chains; its size is not informative. The trim removed 0 bases at V and 5 bases at J, leaving 7 bases unmatched. CDR1 is LGHDT, CDR2 YNNKEL, per germline (reference sequence). This CDR3 region has 17 residues. Time point described: sample taken at primary tumor resection. Samples were obtained from roughly 65 donors, all untreated early-stage non-small cell lung cancer patients. Whole RNA, isolated from tumor, nontumor lung or frozen PBMC, was sequenced without prior sorting. TCRdb passed the 5' RACE reads through MiXCR, listing each CDR3 protein once. In the table there are 9,500 to 13,000 distinct CDR3 sequences, more than 10% of which are singletons.

This receptor was identified in a male donor with early-stage non-small cell lung cancer. The chain has TRBV3-1 and TRBJ2-2, with 9 bases that match TRBD2. Sequencing was performed on lung tumor tissue, taken at surgery. In DNA form, the CDR3 reads TGTGCCAGCAGCCAAGACCAGGGGCTAGCGGGGACCGGGGAGCTGTTTTTT. Its protein product is CASSQDQGLAGTGELFF.